Following are 10 T cell receptor beta chains from one sample sequenced in a study of T cell changes during pregnancy in multiple sclerosis. Here immunoSEQ multiplex PCR was the method, and the copy in TCRdb shows in-frame clones only, minus some. The table includes roughly 40,000 clones, 92% detected once. Sequences were derived from CD8+ T cells from peripheral blood mononuclear cells, sampled in the first trimester of pregnancy. The source is a female donor with multiple sclerosis, enrolled in a pregnancy study.

The rearrangement links TRBV2 to TRBJ2-5; the D gene is possibly TRBD2 (6 bases). The V end was cut by 1 base, the J end by 3 bases, with 9 bases between. This CDR3 spans 14 amino acids. Germline assignment: CDR1 SNHLY and CDR2 FYNNEI. CDR3 DNA sequence: TGTGCCAGCAGTGAAGGGACTATTAAAGAGACCCAGTACTTC. Its translation: CASSEGTIKETQYF.

J is TRBJ1-2 and V is TRBV29-1; D unresolved. The CDR3 has 14 residues. Germline CDR1 reads SQVTM; CDR2 reads ANQGSEA. Trimming removed 2 bases at V and 1 base at J, with 11 bases between. CDR3 coding DNA: TGCAGCGTTGAAAGAAAGACTGATAACTATGGCTACACCTTC. Translation gives CSVERKTDNYGYTF.

The genes are TRBV15 and TRBJ2-1, with 7 bases fitting TRBD1. This CDR3 comprises 16 residues. With V trimmed by 5 bases and J by 4 bases, 11 bases remained unmatched. Germline lookup yields CDR1 LNHNV and CDR2 YYDKDF (reference sequence). CDR3 sequence: CATSGYRGILYNEQFF. As DNA, the CDR3 is TGTGCCACCAGCGGTTACAGGGGAATCCTATACAATGAGCAGTTCTTC. Complete variable domain (other parts from reference TRBV15 and TRBJ2-1): DAMVIQNPRYQVTQFGKPVTLSCSQTLNHNVMYWYQQKSSQAPKLLFHYYDKDFNNEADTPDNFQSRRPNTSFCFLDIRSPGLGDTAMYLCATSGYRGILYNEQFFGPGTRLTVL.

This clone was counted between two and nine times. DNA of the CDR3: TGTGCCAGCAGTGAAAGGGGCCTGAACACTGAAGCTTTCTTT. This encodes CASSERGLNTEAFF. The chain has TRBV2 and TRBJ1-1; TRBD1 is a possible D gene (5 bases). Trimming left V 2 bases short and J 0 bases short, with 7 bases between. Germline-derived CDR1 and CDR2 are SNHLY and FYNNEI. The CDR3 totals 14 residues.

The V gene is TRBV11-2, the J gene TRBJ2-5; D remains unclear. The CDR3 covers 12 residues. The germline V gene has CDR1 SGHAT and CDR2 FQNNGV. V shed 4 bases and J shed 4 bases, with 7 bases lying between them. CDR3 in amino acids: CASSSSRETQYF. Written as DNA, the CDR3 is TGTGCCAGCAGCTCCAGTCGAGAGACCCAGTACTTC.

The chain combines TRBV7-9 with TRBJ2-7; tentative D call: TRBD1 (6 bases). Germline lookup yields CDR1 SEHNR and CDR2 FQNEAQ (reference sequence). Trimming left V 5 bases short and J 0 bases short, with 8 bases between. This CDR3 comprises 13 residues. DNA for the CDR3: TGTGCCAGCAGCACAGGGAACTCCTACGAGCAGTACTTC. Amino acids: CASSTGNSYEQYF.

This chain connects TRBV6-4 to TRBJ2-3; weak D call: TRBD1 (6 bases). Germline V CDR1 and CDR2: MRHNA, SNTAGT. This CDR3 region has 20 residues. V was cut by 3 bases and J by 3 bases, with 28 bases left in between. CDR3 amino acids: CASSETPVQGTEGTTDTQYF. As DNA, the CDR3 is TGTGCCAGCAGTGAAACCCCCGTTCAGGGGACCGAGGGCACAACAGATACGCAGTATTTT.

This rearrangement joins TRBV19 to TRBJ2-7; 10 bases match TRBD1. CDR3 size: 15 residues. Looked up from germline, CDR1 is LNHDA and CDR2 is SQIVND (reference sequence). V lost 6 bases and J lost 2; bases outside the gene matches: 7. Here the CDR3 DNA reads TGTGCCAGTAGAGAGGTCGGACAGGGGGCCTACGAGCAGTACTTC. Its protein product is CASREVGQGAYEQYF.

The chain employs TRBV5-6 and TRBJ2-2; the match to TRBD2 covers 8 bases. The length of the CDR3 is 15 residues. Germline V gene sequence: CDR1 SGHDT, CDR2 YYEEEE. The V segment lost 7 bases and the J segment 2 bases; nucleotides outside the gene matches: 7. CDR3 bases: TGTGCCAGCCGGGGAGGACTAGCCAACACCGGGGAGCTGTTTTTT. Protein: CASRGGLANTGELFF.

This clone has more than one count but fewer than ten. CDR3 in amino acids: CASSLDAASRNEQFF. The CDR3 nucleotides read TGTGCCAGCAGCTTAGACGCGGCTTCCCGCAATGAGCAGTTCTTC. V usage is TRBV7-6 and J usage is TRBJ2-1; D remains unclear. Trimming took off 1 base at V and 6 bases at J, with 13 bases between the two ends. Per the germline V gene, CDR1 is SGHVS and CDR2 is FNYEAQ. This CDR3 comprises 15 residues.